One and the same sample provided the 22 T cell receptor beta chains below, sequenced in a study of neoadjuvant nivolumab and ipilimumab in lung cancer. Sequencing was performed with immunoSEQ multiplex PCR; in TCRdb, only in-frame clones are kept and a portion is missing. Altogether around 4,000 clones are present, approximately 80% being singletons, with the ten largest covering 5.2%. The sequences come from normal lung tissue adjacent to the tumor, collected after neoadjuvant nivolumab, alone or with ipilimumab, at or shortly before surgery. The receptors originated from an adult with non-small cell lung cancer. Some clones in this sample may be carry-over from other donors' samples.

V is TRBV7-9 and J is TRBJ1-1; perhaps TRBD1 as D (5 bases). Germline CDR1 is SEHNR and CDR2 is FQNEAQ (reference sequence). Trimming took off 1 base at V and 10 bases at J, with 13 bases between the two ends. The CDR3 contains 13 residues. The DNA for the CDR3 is TGTGCCAGCAGCTTAGGATCTGGGGCCGGAGCTTTCTTT. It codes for CASSLGSGAGAFF. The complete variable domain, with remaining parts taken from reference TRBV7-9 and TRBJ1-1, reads DTGVSQNPRHKITKRGQNVTFRCDPISEHNRLYWYRQTLGQGPEFLTYFQNEAQLEKSRLLSDRFSAERPKGSFSTLEIQRTEQGDSAMYLCASSLGSGAGAFFGQGTRLTVV.

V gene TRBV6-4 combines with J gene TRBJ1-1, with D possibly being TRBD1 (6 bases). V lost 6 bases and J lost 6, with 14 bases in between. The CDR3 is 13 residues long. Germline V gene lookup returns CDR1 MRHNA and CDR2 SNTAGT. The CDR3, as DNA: TGTGCCAGCAGCGGACAGCCGGGGGCTGAAGCTTTCTTT. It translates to CASSGQPGAEAFF.

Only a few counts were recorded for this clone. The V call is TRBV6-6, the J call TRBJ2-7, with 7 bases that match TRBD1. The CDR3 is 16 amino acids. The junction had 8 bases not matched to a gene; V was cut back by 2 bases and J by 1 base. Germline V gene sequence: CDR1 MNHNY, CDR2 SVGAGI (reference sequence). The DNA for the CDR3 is TGTGCCAGCAGTTACAGCGAAAGGGGGCAATCCTACGAGCAGTACTTC. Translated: CASSYSERGQSYEQYF.

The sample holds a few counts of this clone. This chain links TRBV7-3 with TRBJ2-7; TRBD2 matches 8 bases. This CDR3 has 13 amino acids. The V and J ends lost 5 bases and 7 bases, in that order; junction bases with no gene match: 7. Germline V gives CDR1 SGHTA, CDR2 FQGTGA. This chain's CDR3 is CASSPGGGREQYF. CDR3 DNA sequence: TGTGCCAGCAGCCCCGGGGGGGGTCGAGAGCAGTACTTC.

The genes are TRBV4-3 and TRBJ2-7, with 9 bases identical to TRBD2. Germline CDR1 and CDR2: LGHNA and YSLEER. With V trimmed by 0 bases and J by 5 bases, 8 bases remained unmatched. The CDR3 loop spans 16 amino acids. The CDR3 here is CASSQDSPAGGHEQYF. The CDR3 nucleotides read TGCGCCAGCAGCCAAGATTCCCCAGCGGGAGGACACGAGCAGTACTTC.

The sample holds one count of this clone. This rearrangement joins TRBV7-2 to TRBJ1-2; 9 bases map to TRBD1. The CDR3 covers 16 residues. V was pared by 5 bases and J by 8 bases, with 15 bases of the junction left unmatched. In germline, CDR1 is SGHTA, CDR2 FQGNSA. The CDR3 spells CASSPTSTGTGNGYTF. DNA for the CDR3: TGTGCCAGCAGCCCAACCTCGACCGGGACAGGGAACGGCTACACCTTC.

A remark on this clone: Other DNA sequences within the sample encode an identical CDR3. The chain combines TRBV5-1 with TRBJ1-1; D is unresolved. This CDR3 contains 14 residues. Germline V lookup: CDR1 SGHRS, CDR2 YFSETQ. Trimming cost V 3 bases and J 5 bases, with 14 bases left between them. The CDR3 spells CASSSGQAETEAFF. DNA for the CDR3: TGCGCCAGCAGCTCGGGCCAGGCCGAGACTGAAGCTTTCTTT.

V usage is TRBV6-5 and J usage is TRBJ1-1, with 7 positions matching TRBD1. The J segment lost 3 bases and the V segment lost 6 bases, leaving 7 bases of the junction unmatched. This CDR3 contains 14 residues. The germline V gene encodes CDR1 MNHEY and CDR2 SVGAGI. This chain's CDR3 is CASRGGQSYTEAFF. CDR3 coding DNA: TGTGCCAGCAGGGGGGGACAGTCGTACACTGAAGCTTTCTTT.

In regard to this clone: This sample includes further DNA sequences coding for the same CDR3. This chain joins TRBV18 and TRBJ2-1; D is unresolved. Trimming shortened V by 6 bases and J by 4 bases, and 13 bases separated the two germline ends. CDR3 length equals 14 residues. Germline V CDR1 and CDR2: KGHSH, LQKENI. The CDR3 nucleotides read TGTGCCAGCTCGCCAGCCAGTTCGTACAATGAGCAGTTCTTC. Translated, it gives CASSPASSYNEQFF.

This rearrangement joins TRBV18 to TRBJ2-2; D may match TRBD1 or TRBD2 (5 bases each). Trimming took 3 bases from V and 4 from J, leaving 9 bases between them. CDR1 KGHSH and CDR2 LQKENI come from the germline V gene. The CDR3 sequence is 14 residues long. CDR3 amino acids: CASSPGTTTGELFF. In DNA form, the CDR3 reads TGTGCCAGCTCACCCGGGACGACCACCGGGGAGCTGTTTTTT. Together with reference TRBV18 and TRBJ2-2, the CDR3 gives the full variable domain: NAGVMQNPRHLVRRRGQEARLRCSPMKGHSHVYWYRQLPEEGLKFMVYLQKENIIDESGMPKERFSAEFPKEGPSILRIQQVVRGDSAAYFCASSPGTTTGELFFGEGSRLTVL.

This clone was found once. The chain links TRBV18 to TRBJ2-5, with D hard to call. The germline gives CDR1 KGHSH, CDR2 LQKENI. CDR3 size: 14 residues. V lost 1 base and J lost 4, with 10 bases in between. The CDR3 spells CASSPLRSVETQYF. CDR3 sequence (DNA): TGTGCCAGCTCACCACTACGGTCGGTAGAGACCCAGTACTTC.

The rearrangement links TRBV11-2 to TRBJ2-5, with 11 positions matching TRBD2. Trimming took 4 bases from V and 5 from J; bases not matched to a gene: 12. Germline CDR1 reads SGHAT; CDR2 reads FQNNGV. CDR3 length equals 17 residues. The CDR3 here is CASSWGTSGHPRETQYF. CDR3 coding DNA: TGTGCCAGCAGCTGGGGGACTAGCGGCCATCCTCGGGAGACCCAGTACTTC.

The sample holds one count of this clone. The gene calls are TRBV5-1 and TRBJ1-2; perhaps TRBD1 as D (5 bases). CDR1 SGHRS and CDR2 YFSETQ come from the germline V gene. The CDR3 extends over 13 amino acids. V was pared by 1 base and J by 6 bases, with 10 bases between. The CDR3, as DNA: TGCGCCAGCAGCTTGCGAGGGGACGATGGCTACACCTTC. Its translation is CASSLRGDDGYTF.

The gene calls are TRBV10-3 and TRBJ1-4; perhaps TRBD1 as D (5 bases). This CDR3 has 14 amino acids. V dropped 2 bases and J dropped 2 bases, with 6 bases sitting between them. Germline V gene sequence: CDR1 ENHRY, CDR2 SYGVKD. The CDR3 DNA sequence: TGTGCCATCAGTGAGAGGGGTACTAATGAAAAACTGTTTTTT. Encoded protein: CAISERGTNEKLFF.

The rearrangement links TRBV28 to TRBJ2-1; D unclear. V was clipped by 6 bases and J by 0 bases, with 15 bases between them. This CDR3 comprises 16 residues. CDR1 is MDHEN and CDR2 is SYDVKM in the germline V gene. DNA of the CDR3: TGTGCCAGCAGCTTCCGTCTTCGGAGCTCCTACAATGAGCAGTTCTTC. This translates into CASSFRLRSSYNEQFF. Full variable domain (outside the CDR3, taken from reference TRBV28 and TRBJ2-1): DVKVTQSSRYLVKRTGEKVFLECVQDMDHENMFWYRQDPGLGLRLIYFSYDVKMKEKGDIPEGYSVSREKKERFSLILESASTNQTSMYLCASSFRLRSSYNEQFFGPGTRLTVL.

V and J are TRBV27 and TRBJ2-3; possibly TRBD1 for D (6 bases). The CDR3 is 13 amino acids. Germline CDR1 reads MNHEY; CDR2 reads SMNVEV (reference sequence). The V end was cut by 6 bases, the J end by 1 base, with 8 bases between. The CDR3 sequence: CASSNRGTDTQYF. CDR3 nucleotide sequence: TGTGCCAGCAGCAACAGGGGCACAGATACGCAGTATTTT.

CDR3 sequence: CASSRTGTGGNTIYF. Here the CDR3 DNA reads TGTGCCAGCAGCCGGACCGGGACAGGCGGAAACACCATATATTTT. This chain uses TRBV11-3 with TRBJ1-3, with 8 bases identical to TRBD1. V shed 5 bases, J shed 4 bases, and the junction held 7 bases outside the gene matches. This CDR3 contains 15 residues. The germline CDR1 and CDR2 sequences are SGHNT and YENEEA.

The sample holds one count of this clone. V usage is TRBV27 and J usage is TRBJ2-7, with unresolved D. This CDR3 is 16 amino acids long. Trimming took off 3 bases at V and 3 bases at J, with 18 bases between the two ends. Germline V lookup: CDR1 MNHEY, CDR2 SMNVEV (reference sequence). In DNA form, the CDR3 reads TGTGCCAGCAGTTTCGTCCGCTCAAATAGAAACTACGAGCAGTACTTC. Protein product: CASSFVRSNRNYEQYF.

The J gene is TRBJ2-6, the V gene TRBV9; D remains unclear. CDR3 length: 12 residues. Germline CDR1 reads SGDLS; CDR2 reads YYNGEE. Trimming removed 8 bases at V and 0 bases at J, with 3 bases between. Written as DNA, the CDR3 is TGTGCCAGTTACTCTGGGGCCAACGTCCTGACTTTC. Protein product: CASYSGANVLTF.

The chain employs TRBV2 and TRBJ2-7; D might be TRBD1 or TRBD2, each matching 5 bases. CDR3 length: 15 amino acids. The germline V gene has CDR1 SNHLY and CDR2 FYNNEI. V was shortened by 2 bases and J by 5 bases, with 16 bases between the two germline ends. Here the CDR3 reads CASSELGLRGDEQYF. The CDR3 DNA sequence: TGTGCCAGCAGTGAACTGGGGCTTCGGGGCGACGAGCAGTACTTC.

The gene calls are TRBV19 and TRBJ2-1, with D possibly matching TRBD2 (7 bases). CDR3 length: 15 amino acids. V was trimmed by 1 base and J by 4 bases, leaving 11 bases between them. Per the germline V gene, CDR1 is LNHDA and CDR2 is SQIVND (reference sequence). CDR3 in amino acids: CASSIARGAYNEQFF. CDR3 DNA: TGTGCCAGTAGTATAGCCCGGGGGGCTTACAATGAGCAGTTCTTC.

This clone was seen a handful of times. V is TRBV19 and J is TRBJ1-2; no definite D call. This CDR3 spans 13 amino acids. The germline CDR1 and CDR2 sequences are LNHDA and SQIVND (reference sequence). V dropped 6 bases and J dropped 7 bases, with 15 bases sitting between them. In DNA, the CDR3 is TGTGCCAGTAGGGGCCCAGGATCAGGTGGCTACACCTTC. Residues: CASRGPGSGGYTF.